The 14 T cell receptor beta chains reported below all come from one sample, sequenced in a study of blood T cell repertoires in COVID-19. Some clones are missing from TCRdb's copy, which holds only in-frame ones; the method was immunoSEQ multiplex PCR. The data hold 46,000 or so clones, with 80% to 90% observed a single time. The sample comprised peripheral blood. Receptor source: a man in his fifties with acute or convalescent COVID-19.

The chain has TRBV19 and TRBJ2-5, with D tentatively TRBD2 (5 bases). Germline V CDR1 and CDR2: LNHDA, SQIVND (reference sequence). There are 15 residues in the CDR3. V lost 4 bases to trimming and J lost 4 bases, with 16 bases between them. The CDR3 here is CASSRTTASGETQYF. CDR3 DNA sequence: TGTGCCAGTAGTAGAACGACGGCGAGCGGAGAGACCCAGTACTTC. The whole variable domain, filled in from reference TRBV19 and TRBJ2-5, reads DGGITQSPKYLFRKEGQNVTLSCEQNLNHDAMYWYRQDPGQGLRLIYYSQIVNDFQKGDIAEGYSVSREKKESFPLTVTSAQKNPTAFYLCASSRTTASGETQYFGPGTRLLVL.

As concerns this clone: The junction differs from germline at one of its ends, possibly a read error. CDR3 residues: CASSQVNGGLKDGCTF. In DNA, the CDR3 is TGCGCCAGCAGCCAAGTTAACGGGGGATTGAAGGATGGCTGCACCTTC. The chain employs TRBV4-1 and TRBJ1-2, with D maybe TRBD1 (5 bases). This CDR3 has 16 amino acids. CDR1 is MGHRA, CDR2 YSYEKL, per germline.

The rearrangement links TRBV5-1 to TRBJ2-1; D is possibly TRBD1 (6 bases). There are 14 residues in the CDR3. Trimming took 4 bases from V and 7 from J, leaving 15 bases between them. Germline CDR1 is SGHRS and CDR2 is YFSETQ. CDR3 coding DNA: TGCGCCAGCAGCCCGAATACCCAGGGGAATGAGCAGTTCTTC. It codes for CASSPNTQGNEQFF.

The CDR3 nucleotides read TGTGCCAGCTCCTCGGACAGGGGAATTTCCTACGAGCAGTACTTC. Translated: CASSSDRGISYEQYF. V gene TRBV6-5 combines with J gene TRBJ2-7, with 9 bases aligning to TRBD1. Trimming cost V 8 bases and J 1 base; bases outside gene matches: 9. CDR3 length: 15 residues. Germline values: CDR1 MNHEY, CDR2 SVGAGI.

This chain links TRBV5-1 with TRBJ1-1; weak D call: TRBD1 (5 bases). This CDR3 spans 14 amino acids. Germline V lookup: CDR1 SGHRS, CDR2 YFSETQ. Trimming stripped 7 bases from V and 3 bases from J, with 16 bases between. This chain's CDR3 is CASSEGTGYTEAFF. The CDR3 DNA reads as TGCGCCAGCTCGGAGGGTACAGGTTACACTGAAGCTTTCTTT.

The CDR3 DNA is TGTGCCAGCAGCATCGCCGGGACAGAATTTTCTGGCAATCAGCCCCAGCATTTT. Protein product: CASSIAGTEFSGNQPQHF. The chain joins TRBV7-8 to TRBJ1-5, with 7 bases aligning to TRBD1. V was pared by 5 bases and J by 2 bases, with 15 bases of the junction left unmatched. Germline V CDR1 and CDR2: SGHVS, FQNEAQ. This CDR3 comprises 18 residues.

The J gene is TRBJ2-3, the V gene TRBV7-3, with 8 bases lining up with TRBD2. V lost 1 base and J lost 5; bases outside the gene matches: 11. CDR3 length equals 17 residues. From germline, CDR1 is SGHTA and CDR2 FQGTGA. The DNA of the CDR3 is TGTGCCAGCAGCTTAATCGGGGGGGCCTCATTACGAGATACGCAGTATTTT. Amino acid sequence: CASSLIGGASLRDTQYF.

The rearrangement joins TRBV7-9 to TRBJ2-1; 11 nucleotides agree with TRBD1. Germline V gives CDR1 SEHNR, CDR2 FQNEAQ (reference sequence). The V segment lost 5 bases and the J segment 4 bases; nucleotides outside the gene matches: 4. The CDR3 has 15 amino acids. CDR3 loop: CASSPDRGLYNEQFF. CDR3 coding DNA: TGTGCCAGCAGCCCGGACAGGGGGCTTTACAATGAGCAGTTCTTC. The variable domain in full, completed from reference TRBV7-9 and TRBJ2-1, reads DTGVSQNPRHKITKRGQNVTFRCDPISEHNRLYWYRQTLGQGPEFLTYFQNEAQLEKSRLLSDRFSAERPKGSFSTLEIQRTEQGDSAMYLCASSPDRGLYNEQFFGPGTRLTVL.

This sequence joins TRBV7-2 and TRBJ2-7, with D tentatively TRBD2 (6 bases). The CDR3 has 11 residues. V was trimmed by 4 bases and J by 5 bases, leaving 6 bases between them. Germline V CDR1 and CDR2: SGHTA, FQGNSA. DNA of the CDR3: TGTGCCAGCAGCTGGGGGGACGAGCAGTACTTC. Translation gives CASSWGDEQYF.

This clone was seen only once. This chain joins TRBV7-2 and TRBJ2-3; 9 nucleotides match TRBD2. Germline CDR1 is SGHTA and CDR2 is FQGNSA. CDR3 length: 16 residues. V shed 2 bases, J shed 3 bases, and the junction held 6 bases outside the gene matches. In DNA form, the CDR3 reads TGTGCCAGCAGCTTACGCGGGGGGGCCGGGACAGATACGCAGTATTTT. Its protein product is CASSLRGGAGTDTQYF.

This chain uses TRBV29-1 with TRBJ2-7; TRBD1 matches 11 bases. The germline CDR1 and CDR2 sequences are SQVTM and ANQGSEA. This CDR3 is 14 amino acids long. V was clipped by 0 bases and J by 4 bases; unmatched bases: 2. The CDR3: CSVEDGTGGYEQYF. The CDR3 nucleotides read TGCAGCGTTGAAGATGGGACAGGGGGTTACGAGCAGTACTTC.

The genes are TRBV18 and TRBJ2-1; D uncertain. CDR3 length: 12 residues. V lost 5 bases and J 5 bases, leaving 7 bases between the germline ends. Germline V CDR1 and CDR2: KGHSH, LQKENI. In DNA form, the CDR3 reads TGTGCCAGCTCAGACAAGAACAATGAGCAGTTCTTC. Encoded protein: CASSDKNNEQFF. Complete variable domain (other parts from reference TRBV18 and TRBJ2-1): NAGVMQNPRHLVRRRGQEARLRCSPMKGHSHVYWYRQLPEEGLKFMVYLQKENIIDESGMPKERFSAEFPKEGPSILRIQQVVRGDSAAYFCASSDKNNEQFFGPGTRLTVL.

The genes are TRBV3-1 (or the pseudogene TRBV3-2) and TRBJ2-1; D gene uncertain. The V end was cut by 0 bases, the J end by 9 bases, with 9 bases between. This CDR3 spans 13 amino acids. Per germline, CDR1 LGHDT and CDR2 YNNKEL (reference sequence). The DNA of the CDR3 is TGTGCCAGCAGCCAAGATATGGCCTTTGAGCAGTTCTTC. Amino acids: CASSQDMAFEQFF.

The genes are TRBV5-6 and TRBJ1-5; the match to TRBD1 covers 7 bases. Per germline, CDR1 SGHDT and CDR2 YYEEEE. There are 14 residues in the CDR3. V dropped 2 bases and J dropped 7; count of bases not matched to a gene: 6. CDR3 nucleotide sequence: TGTGCCAGCAGCTTCACAGGGGTGAGCCAGCCCCAGCATTTT. It yields the protein CASSFTGVSQPQHF.